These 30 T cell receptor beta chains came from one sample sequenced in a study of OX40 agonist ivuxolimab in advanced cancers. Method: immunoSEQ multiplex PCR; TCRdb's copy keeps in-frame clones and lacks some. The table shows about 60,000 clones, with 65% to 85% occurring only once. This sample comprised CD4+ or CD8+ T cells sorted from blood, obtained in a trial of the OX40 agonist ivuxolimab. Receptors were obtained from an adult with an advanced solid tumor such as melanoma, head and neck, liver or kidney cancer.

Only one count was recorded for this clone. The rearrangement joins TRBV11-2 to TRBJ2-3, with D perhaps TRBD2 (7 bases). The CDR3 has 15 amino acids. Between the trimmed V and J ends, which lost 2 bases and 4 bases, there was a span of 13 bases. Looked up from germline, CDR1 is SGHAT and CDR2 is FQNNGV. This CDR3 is CASSLSVGGPDTQYF. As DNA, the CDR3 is TGTGCCAGCAGCTTAAGTGTCGGGGGGCCAGATACGCAGTATTTT.

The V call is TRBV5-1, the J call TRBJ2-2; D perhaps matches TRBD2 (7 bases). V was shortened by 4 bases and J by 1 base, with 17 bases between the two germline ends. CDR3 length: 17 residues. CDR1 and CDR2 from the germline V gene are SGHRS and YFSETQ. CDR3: CASSRVGGRVNTGELFF. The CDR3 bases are TGCGCCAGCAGCCGTGTCGGGGGGCGAGTGAACACCGGGGAGCTGTTTTTT.

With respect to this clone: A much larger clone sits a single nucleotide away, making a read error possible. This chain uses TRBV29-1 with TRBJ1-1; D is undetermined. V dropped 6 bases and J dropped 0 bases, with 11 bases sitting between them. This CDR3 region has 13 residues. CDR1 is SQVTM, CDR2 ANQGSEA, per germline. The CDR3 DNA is TGCAGCGTCTTGGACGGGATGAACACTGAAGCTTTCTTT. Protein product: CSVLDGMNTEAFF.

This CDR3 reads CASSYAGETQYF. Written as DNA, the CDR3 is TGTGCCAGCAGTTACGCCGGGGAGACCCAGTACTTC. V is TRBV6-6 and J is TRBJ2-5, with D hard to call. V lost 2 bases to trimming and J lost 5 bases, with 6 bases between them. The germline CDR1 and CDR2 sequences are MNHNY and SVGAGI (reference sequence). This CDR3 is built from 12 residues.

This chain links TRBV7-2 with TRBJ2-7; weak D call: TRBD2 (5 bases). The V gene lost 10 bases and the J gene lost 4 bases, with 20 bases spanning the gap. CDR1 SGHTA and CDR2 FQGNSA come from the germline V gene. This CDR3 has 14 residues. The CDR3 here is CATEGIADDYEQYF. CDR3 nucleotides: TGTGCCACCGAGGGAATCGCGGACGATTACGAGCAGTACTTC.

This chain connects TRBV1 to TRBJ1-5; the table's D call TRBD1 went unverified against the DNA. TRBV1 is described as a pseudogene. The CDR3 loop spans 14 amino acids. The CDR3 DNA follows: TGCACCAGCAGCCAAACAGGGTTGTTTCAGCCCCAGCATTTT. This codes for CTSSQTGLFQPQHF.

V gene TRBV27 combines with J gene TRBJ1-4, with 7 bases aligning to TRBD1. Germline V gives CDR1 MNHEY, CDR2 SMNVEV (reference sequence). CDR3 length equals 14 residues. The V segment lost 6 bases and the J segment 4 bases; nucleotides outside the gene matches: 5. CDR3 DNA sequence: TGTGCCAGCAGCCAAGACAGGGTTAATGAAAAACTGTTTTTT. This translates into CASSQDRVNEKLFF.

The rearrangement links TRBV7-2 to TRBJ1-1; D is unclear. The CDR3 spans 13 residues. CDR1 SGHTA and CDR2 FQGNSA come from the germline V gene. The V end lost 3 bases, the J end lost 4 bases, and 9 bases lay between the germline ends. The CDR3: CASSFHTGTEAFF. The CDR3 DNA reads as TGTGCCAGCAGCTTTCACACTGGCACTGAAGCTTTCTTT.

The CDR3: CASSRGQLNTEAFF. The CDR3 DNA sequence: TGTGCCAGCAGCCGGGGACAGCTCAACACTGAAGCTTTCTTT. V gene TRBV2 combines with J gene TRBJ1-1; TRBD1 agrees at 7 bases. This CDR3 is 14 amino acids long. Germline V gives CDR1 SNHLY, CDR2 FYNNEI. J was trimmed by 2 bases and V by 6 bases; bases with no gene match: 6.

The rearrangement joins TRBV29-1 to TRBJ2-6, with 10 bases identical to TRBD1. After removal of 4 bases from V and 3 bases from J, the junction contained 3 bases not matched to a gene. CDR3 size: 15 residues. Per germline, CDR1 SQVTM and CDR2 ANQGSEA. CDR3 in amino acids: CSVGQGAGGANVLTF. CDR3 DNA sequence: TGCAGCGTTGGACAGGGGGCTGGTGGGGCCAACGTCCTGACTTTC.

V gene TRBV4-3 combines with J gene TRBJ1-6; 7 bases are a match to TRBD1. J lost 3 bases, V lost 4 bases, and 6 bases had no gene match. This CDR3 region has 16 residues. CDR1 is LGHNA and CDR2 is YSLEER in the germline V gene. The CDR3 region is CASSLGQAHYNSPLHF. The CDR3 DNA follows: TGCGCCAGCAGCCTCGGACAGGCTCACTATAATTCACCCCTCCACTTT.

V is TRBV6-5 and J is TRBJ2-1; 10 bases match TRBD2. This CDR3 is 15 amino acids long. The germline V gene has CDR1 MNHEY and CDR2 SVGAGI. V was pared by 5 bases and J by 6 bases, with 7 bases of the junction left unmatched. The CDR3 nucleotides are TGTGCCAGCAGTGGCCTTAGCGGGGGGTCCAATGAGCAGTTCTTC. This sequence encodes CASSGLSGGSNEQFF.

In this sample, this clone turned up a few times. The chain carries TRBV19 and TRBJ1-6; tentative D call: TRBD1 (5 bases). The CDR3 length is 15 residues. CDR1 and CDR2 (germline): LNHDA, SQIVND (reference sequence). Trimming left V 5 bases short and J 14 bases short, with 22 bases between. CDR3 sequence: CASSVFRAREYTLHF. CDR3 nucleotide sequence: TGTGCCAGTAGTGTCTTCAGGGCCCGTGAATATACCCTCCACTTT.

CDR3: CASSSGTGLETQYF. CDR3 DNA sequence: TGTGCCAGCAGCTCAGGGACAGGGCTAGAGACCCAGTACTTC. The V gene is TRBV5-6, the J gene TRBJ2-5; 9 bases are shared with TRBD1. The CDR3 runs 14 residues. The V gene end was trimmed by 3 bases and the J gene end by 4 bases; junction bases not matched to a gene: 4. Germline CDR1 reads SGHDT; CDR2 reads YYEEEE.

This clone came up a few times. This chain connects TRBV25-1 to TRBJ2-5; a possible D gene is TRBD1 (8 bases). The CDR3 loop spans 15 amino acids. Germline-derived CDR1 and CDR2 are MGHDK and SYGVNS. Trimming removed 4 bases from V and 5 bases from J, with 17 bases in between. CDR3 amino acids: CASSGNRGGGETQYF. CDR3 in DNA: TGTGCCAGCAGTGGGAACAGGGGGGGAGGGGAGACCCAGTACTTC.

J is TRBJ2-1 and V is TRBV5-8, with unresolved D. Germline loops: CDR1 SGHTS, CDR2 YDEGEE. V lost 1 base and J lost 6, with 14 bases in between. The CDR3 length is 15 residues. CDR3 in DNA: TGTGCCAGCAGCTTGCGACGGCCTGGTATCAATGAGCAGTTCTTC. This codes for CASSLRRPGINEQFF.

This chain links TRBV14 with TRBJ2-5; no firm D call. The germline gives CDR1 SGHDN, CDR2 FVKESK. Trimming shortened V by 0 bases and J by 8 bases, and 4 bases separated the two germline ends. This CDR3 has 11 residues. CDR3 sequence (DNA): TGTGCCAGCAGCCAAGAATTCACCCAGTACTTC. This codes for CASSQEFTQYF.

CDR3 coding DNA: TGTGCCAGCAGTGCGGGCTCTGGAAACACCATATATTTT. Protein: CASSAGSGNTIYF. V gene TRBV27 combines with J gene TRBJ1-3; no definite D call. The CDR3 is made up of 13 amino acids. V was shortened by 5 bases and J by 0 bases, with 5 bases between the two germline ends. Germline CDR1 and CDR2: MNHEY and SMNVEV (reference sequence).

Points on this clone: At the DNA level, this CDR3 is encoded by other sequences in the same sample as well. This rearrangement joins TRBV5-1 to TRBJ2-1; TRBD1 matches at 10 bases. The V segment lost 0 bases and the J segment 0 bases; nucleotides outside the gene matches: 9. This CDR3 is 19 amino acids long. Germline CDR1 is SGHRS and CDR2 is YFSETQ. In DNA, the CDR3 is TGCGCCAGCAGCTTGGGGACAGGGGGTTCATTAAGCTCCTACAATGAGCAGTTCTTC. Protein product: CASSLGTGGSLSSYNEQFF.

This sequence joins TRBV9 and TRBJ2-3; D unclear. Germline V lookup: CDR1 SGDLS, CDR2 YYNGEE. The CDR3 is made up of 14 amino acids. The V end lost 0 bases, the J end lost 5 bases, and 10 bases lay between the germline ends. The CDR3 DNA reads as TGTGCCAGCAGCGTAGCGGATTTGAGAGATACGCAGTATTTT. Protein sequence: CASSVADLRDTQYF.

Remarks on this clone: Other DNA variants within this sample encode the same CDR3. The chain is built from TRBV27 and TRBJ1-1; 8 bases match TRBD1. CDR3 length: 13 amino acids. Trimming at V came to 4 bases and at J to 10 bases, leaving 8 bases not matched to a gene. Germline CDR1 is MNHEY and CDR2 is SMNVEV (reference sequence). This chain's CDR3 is CASSSLDRVRAFF. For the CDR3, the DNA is TGTGCCAGCAGTTCCCTGGACAGGGTCAGAGCTTTCTTT.

In nucleotides, the CDR3 is TGTGCCAGTAGTATTTCTCGGGGGGCCACTGAAGCTTTCTTT. Its protein product is CASSISRGATEAFF. The chain carries TRBV19 and TRBJ1-1, with D perhaps matching TRBD1 (6 bases). Germline lookup yields CDR1 LNHDA and CDR2 SQIVND (reference sequence). V was trimmed by 3 bases and J by 4 bases, leaving 12 bases between them. The CDR3 is made up of 14 amino acids.

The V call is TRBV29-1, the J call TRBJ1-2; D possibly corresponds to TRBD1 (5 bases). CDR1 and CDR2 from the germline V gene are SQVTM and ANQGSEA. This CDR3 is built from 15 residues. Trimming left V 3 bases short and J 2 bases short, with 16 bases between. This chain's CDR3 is CSVETTREGNYGYTF. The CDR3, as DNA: TGCAGCGTTGAGACTACCAGGGAAGGGAACTATGGCTACACCTTC.

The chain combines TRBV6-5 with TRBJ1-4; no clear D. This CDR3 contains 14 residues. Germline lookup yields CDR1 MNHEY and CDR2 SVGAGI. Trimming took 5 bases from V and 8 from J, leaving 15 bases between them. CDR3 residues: CASSRLLPGEKLFF. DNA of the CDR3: TGTGCCAGCAGTCGCCTTTTGCCGGGGGAAAAACTGTTTTTT.

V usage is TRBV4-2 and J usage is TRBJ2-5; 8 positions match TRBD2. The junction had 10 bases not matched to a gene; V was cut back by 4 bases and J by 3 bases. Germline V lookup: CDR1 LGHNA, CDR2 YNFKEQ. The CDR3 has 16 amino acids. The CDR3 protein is CASSLFHPGGEETQYF. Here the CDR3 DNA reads TGTGCCAGCAGCCTCTTTCATCCGGGGGGGGAAGAGACCCAGTACTTC.

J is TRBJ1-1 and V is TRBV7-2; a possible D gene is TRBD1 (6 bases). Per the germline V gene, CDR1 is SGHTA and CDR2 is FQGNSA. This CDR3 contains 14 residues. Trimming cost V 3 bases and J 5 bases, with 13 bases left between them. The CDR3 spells CASSFGGAWTEAFF. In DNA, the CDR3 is TGTGCCAGCAGCTTTGGGGGCGCATGGACTGAAGCTTTCTTT. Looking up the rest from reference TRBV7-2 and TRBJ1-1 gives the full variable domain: GAGVSQSPSNKVTEKGKDVELRCDPISGHTALYWYRQSLGQGLEFLIYFQGNSAPDKSGLPSDRFSAERTGGSVSTLTIQRTQQEDSAVYLCASSFGGAWTEAFFGQGTRLTVV.

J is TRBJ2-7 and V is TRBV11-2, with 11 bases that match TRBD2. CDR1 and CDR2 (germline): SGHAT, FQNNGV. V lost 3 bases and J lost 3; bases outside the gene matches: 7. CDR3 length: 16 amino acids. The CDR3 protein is CASSFSRTSGFYEQYF. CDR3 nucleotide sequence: TGTGCCAGCAGCTTCTCCCGGACTAGCGGGTTCTACGAGCAGTACTTC.

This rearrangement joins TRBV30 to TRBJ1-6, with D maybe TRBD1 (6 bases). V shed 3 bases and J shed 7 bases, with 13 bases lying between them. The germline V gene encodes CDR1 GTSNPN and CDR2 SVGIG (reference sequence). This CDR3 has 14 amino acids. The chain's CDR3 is CAWRPDSLNSPLHF. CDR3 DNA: TGTGCCTGGAGGCCGGACAGCCTAAATTCACCCCTCCACTTT.

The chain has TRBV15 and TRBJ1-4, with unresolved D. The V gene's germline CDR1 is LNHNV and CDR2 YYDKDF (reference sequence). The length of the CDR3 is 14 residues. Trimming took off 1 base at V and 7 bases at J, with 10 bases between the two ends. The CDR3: CATSRVGGVEKLFF. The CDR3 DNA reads TGTGCCACCAGCAGAGTGGGTGGGGTTGAAAAACTGTTTTTT.

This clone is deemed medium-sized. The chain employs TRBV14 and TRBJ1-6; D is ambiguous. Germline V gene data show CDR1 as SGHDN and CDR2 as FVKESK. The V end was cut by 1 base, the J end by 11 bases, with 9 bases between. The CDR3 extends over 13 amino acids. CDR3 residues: CASSQGAHTPLHF. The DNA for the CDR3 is TGTGCCAGCAGCCAAGGGGCCCATACACCCCTCCACTTT.